The clone carrying this T cell receptor (beta chain) showed up just a few times. This entry is derived from a study of human T cells and chemical hapten exposure. Time point defined: pre-sensitization, week 0. Treatment: therapeutic diphenylcyclopropenone sensitization with weekly scalp DPC. TCRdb ran MiXCR on the RACE reads and lists one entry per CDR3 protein. The sample consists of more than 250,000 distinct CDR3 sequences, almost 8% of them appearing once. Sequencing used whole blood, obtained in connection with sensitization to the hapten diphenylcyclopropenone (DPC). The TCR was taken from a man aged 18 to 29 with alopecia areata. Some clones in this sample may be carry-over from other donors' samples.

CDR3 protein: CASSQGTGGNNSPLHF. CDR3 coding DNA: TGTGCCAGCAGCCAAGGGACAGGGGGAAATAATTCACCCCTCCACTTT. The chain joins TRBV7-2 to TRBJ1-6, with 11 bases fitting TRBD1. The CDR3 is 16 amino acids. CDR1 and CDR2 (germline): SGHTA, FQGNSA. V lost 5 bases and J lost 5; bases outside the gene matches: 5.